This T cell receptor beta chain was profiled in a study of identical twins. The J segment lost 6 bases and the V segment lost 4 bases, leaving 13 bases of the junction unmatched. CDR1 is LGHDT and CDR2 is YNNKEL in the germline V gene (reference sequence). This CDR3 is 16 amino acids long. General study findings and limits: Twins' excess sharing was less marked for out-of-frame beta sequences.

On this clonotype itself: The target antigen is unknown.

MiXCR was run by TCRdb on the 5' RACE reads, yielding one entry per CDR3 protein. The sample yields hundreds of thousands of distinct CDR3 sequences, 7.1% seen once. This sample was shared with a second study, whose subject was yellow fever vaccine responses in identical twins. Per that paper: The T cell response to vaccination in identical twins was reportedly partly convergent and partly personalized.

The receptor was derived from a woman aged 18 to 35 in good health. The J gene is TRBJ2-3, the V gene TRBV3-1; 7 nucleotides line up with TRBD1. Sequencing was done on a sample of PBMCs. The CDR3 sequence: CASSLPGGQARDTQYF. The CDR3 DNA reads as TGTGCCAGCAGCCTCCCCGGCGGACAGGCTCGGGATACGCAGTATTTT.